The entry below describes one TCR beta chain. Assay: immunoSEQ multiplex PCR; the TCRdb copy retains only in-frame clones and omits some. This table has 150,000 to 200,000 clones, 66% appearing once. Trimming removed 1 base at V and 10 bases at J, with 16 bases between. Germline assignment: CDR1 MGHDK and CDR2 SYGVNS. The CDR3 runs 15 residues. These data belong to a study of shared clonotypes between healthy human individuals. Nashville, Tennessee was home to all donors, who were Caucasian adults. Naive CD45RA+ and memory CD45RA-negative subsets were split from CD4+ cells. This receptor was taken from a man aged 30 to 39 in good health. The sequencing sample was made of memory CD4+ T cells sorted from blood. Subset denoted: CD45RA-negative fraction. The chain couples TRBV25-1 to TRBJ1-4, with D possibly being TRBD1 (6 bases). CDR3: CASSESGGRRGKLFF. For the CDR3, the DNA is TGTGCCAGCAGTGAATCGGGGGGGCGCCGAGGAAAACTGTTTTTT.